What follows describes a single TCR beta chain. Trimming left V 3 bases short and J 5 bases short, with 17 bases between. Germline lookup yields CDR1 MNHEY and CDR2 SMNVEV (reference sequence). The CDR3 consists of 15 residues. Original analysis: Cell counts per sample came from amplifying reference gene primers. Assay: immunoSEQ multiplex PCR; the TCRdb copy retains only in-frame clones and omits some. From that table come the V and J calls and clone size; the DNA was used to work out D and trimming. The table records a few hundred thousand clones, over 75% of them present only once. Participant ages covered roughly 18 to 89 years across 20 to 30 US areas. This specimen belongs to a study of blood T cell repertoires in COVID-19.

The chain links TRBV27 to TRBJ2-7; a weak D match, TRBD2 (5 bases). Sequenced: PBMCs or T cells enriched from blood (not recorded which). This receptor was obtained from a woman aged 18-30 years who had recovered from COVID-19. CDR3 sequence: CASSLMRAGRDEQYF. The CDR3, as DNA: TGTGCCAGCAGTTTGATGAGGGCAGGTAGGGACGAGCAGTACTTC.